This TCR beta chain is from a study of shared clonotypes between healthy human individuals. As for this clone: Its specificity is unknown. At the DNA level, this CDR3 is encoded by other sequences in the same sample as well.

General study findings and limits: When naive CD4 clonotypes were compared across a handful of donors, around 5% were shared.

In the study's own analysis: Junction-only sequences produced by ImmunoSEQ had no quality scores, so filtering differed. TCRdb keeps only in-frame clones here, not all; method: immunoSEQ multiplex PCR. V, J and clone size are taken as reported in that table, and D and trimming were inferred from the DNA itself. Among about 2 million clones, over 85% were seen once, and the ten largest hold 0.1% to 0.15%. This sequence originates from a man aged 18-30 years in good health. The material sequenced was naive CD4+ T cells sorted from blood. Subset denoted: CD45RA+ positively selected.

The CDR3 nucleotides read TGCGCCAGCAGCAGGGGAACTAATGAAAAACTGTTTTTT. The encoded protein is CASSRGTNEKLFF. The gene calls are TRBV5-1 and TRBJ1-4; D may be TRBD1 (5 bases). The germline V gene has CDR1 SGHRS and CDR2 YFSETQ. The V end was cut by 4 bases, the J end by 1 base, with 5 bases between. The CDR3 length is 13 residues.